This entry lists 15 T cell receptor beta chains sequenced from one sample in a study of blood T cell repertoires in COVID-19. Profiled with immunoSEQ multiplex PCR; TCRdb holds only in-frame clones, not every one. The sample includes 200,000 to 250,000 clones, about 87% of them seen just once. Material for sequencing was PBMCs or T cells enriched from blood (not recorded which). The source of these receptors is a woman in her twenties or thirties who had recovered from COVID-19.

This rearrangement joins TRBV5-1 to TRBJ1-3; 8 nucleotides agree with TRBD1. Germline CDR1 SGHRS, CDR2 YFSETQ. This CDR3 is built from 15 residues. Germline trimming cut 4 bases from V and 6 bases from J; bases unmatched to any gene: 9. The DNA of the CDR3 is TGCGCCAGCAGCCCCACCGGGACAGGTCAAAACACCATATATTTT. As protein: CASSPTGTGQNTIYF. The whole variable domain, remainder taken from reference TRBV5-1 and TRBJ1-3, is KAGVTQTPRYLIKTRGQQVTLSCSPISGHRSVSWYQQTPGQGLQFLFEYFSETQRNKGNFPGRFSGRQFSNSRSEMNVSTLELGDSALYLCASSPTGTGQNTIYFGEGSWLTVV.

The chain uses TRBV7-9 and TRBJ2-7; 8 bases are shared with TRBD1. Per the germline V gene, CDR1 is SEHNR and CDR2 is FQNEAQ (reference sequence). The CDR3 sequence is 18 residues long. V trimming: 1 base; J trimming: 0 bases; junction bases outside the gene matches: 11. The CDR3 loop is CASSLGIPGQELSYEQYF. The CDR3 DNA follows: TGTGCCAGCAGCTTAGGTATTCCGGGACAGGAGCTCTCCTACGAGCAGTACTTC.

V and J are TRBV4-3 and TRBJ2-5; D not certain. Trimming removed 0 bases from V and 2 bases from J, with 7 bases in between. Germline-derived CDR1 and CDR2 are LGHNA and YSLEER. The CDR3 consists of 14 residues. This CDR3 reads CASSQDLFQETQYF. Here the CDR3 DNA reads TGCGCCAGCAGCCAAGACCTATTTCAAGAGACCCAGTACTTC.

The chain uses TRBV5-1 and TRBJ2-2; 10 bases are shared with TRBD2. The CDR3 is 17 residues long. V shed 0 bases and J 7 bases; nucleotides not matched to a gene: 9. CDR1 SGHRS and CDR2 YFSETQ come from the germline V gene. The CDR3 sequence is CASSLAVAGGFGGELFF. CDR3 sequence (DNA): TGCGCCAGCAGCTTGGCCGTAGCGGGGGGATTCGGCGGGGAGCTGTTTTTT. The whole variable domain, remainder taken from reference TRBV5-1 and TRBJ2-2, is KAGVTQTPRYLIKTRGQQVTLSCSPISGHRSVSWYQQTPGQGLQFLFEYFSETQRNKGNFPGRFSGRQFSNSRSEMNVSTLELGDSALYLCASSLAVAGGFGGELFFGEGSRLTVL.

J is TRBJ2-7 and V is TRBV7-9, with 9 bases lining up with TRBD1. V lost 6 bases, J lost 2 bases, and 8 bases stayed unmatched. The CDR3 has 15 residues. Germline loops: CDR1 SEHNR, CDR2 FQNEAQ (reference sequence). The CDR3 coding sequence is TGTGCCAGCAGTCGACAGACAGGGGGGACCTACGAGCAGTACTTC. Translation gives CASSRQTGGTYEQYF.

CDR3 amino acids: CASSYGQGGYTF. In DNA, the CDR3 is TGTGCCAGCAGTTACGGACAGGGAGGATACACCTTC. This chain joins TRBV6-2 or TRBV6-3 and TRBJ1-2, with 8 bases identical to TRBD1. J lost 11 bases, V lost 2 bases, and 4 bases had no gene match. Germline V gene lookup returns CDR1 MNHEY and CDR2 SVGEGT. The CDR3 length is 12 residues.

The chain carries TRBV4-1 and TRBJ1-6; possibly TRBD1 for D (5 bases). The ends were cut back, 3 bases at V and 7 bases at J, with 10 bases in the middle. Germline V CDR1 and CDR2: MGHRA, YSYEKL. The CDR3 runs to 14 residues. CDR3 coding DNA: TGCGCCAGCAGCCAGCCGACAGAAAATTCACCCCTCCACTTT. This sequence encodes CASSQPTENSPLHF.

CDR3 DNA sequence: TGTGCCAGCAGTGGATCAATGAGCTCTGGAAACACCATATATTTT. Translating gives CASSGSMSSGNTIYF. This rearrangement joins TRBV25-1 to TRBJ1-3; no firm D call. Germline loops: CDR1 MGHDK, CDR2 SYGVNS. The CDR3 spans 15 residues. The V gene lost 4 bases and the J gene lost 0 bases, with 10 bases spanning the gap.

The chain's CDR3 is CASSQTSGGARETQYF. In nucleotides, the CDR3 is TGTGCCAGCAGCCAGACTAGCGGGGGGGCCCGGGAGACCCAGTACTTC. V usage is TRBV7-6 and J usage is TRBJ2-5; 14 nucleotides agree with TRBD2. The CDR3 runs to 16 residues. With 5 bases clipped from V and 5 bases from J, the junction kept 7 bases outside the gene matches. Per the germline V gene, CDR1 is SGHVS and CDR2 is FNYEAQ.

The CDR3 is CASTRTQNTETQYF. CDR3 nucleotide sequence: TGTGCCAGCACCCGGACTCAAAACACGGAGACCCAGTACTTC. The V and J genes are TRBV6-5 and TRBJ2-5, with a tentative D call TRBD2 (5 bases). Trimming left V 7 bases short and J 5 bases short, with 17 bases between. The CDR3 sequence is 14 residues long. Looked up from germline, CDR1 is MNHEY and CDR2 is SVGAGI.

The rearrangement joins TRBV15 to TRBJ1-5; TRBD1 aligns across 7 bases. V was pared by 6 bases and J by 7 bases, with 15 bases of the junction left unmatched. The CDR3 runs to 16 residues. Germline CDR1 LNHNV, CDR2 YYDKDF (reference sequence). The CDR3 DNA sequence: TGTGCCACCAGTAGTACAGGTTGGGGGGACAGCCAGCCCCAGCATTTT. It codes for CATSSTGWGDSQPQHF.

The CDR3 bases are TGTGCCATCAGTGACCGGGACAGGGTTAAATCGTTTGAAGCTTTCTTT. Translated: CAISDRDRVKSFEAFF. The chain is built from TRBV10-3 and TRBJ1-1, with 9 bases that match TRBD1. This CDR3 is 16 amino acids long. The ends lost 3 bases at V and 7 bases at J; junction bases unmatched: 12. Germline V gene data show CDR1 as ENHRY and CDR2 as SYGVKD.

V and J are TRBV5-8 and TRBJ2-3, with TRBD1 matching 10 bases. The CDR3 extends over 18 amino acids. Germline V lookup: CDR1 SGHTS, CDR2 YDEGEE. The ends lost 3 bases at V and 0 bases at J; junction bases unmatched: 10. In DNA form, the CDR3 reads TGTGCCAGCAGCTACCGGGACAGGGGACACCCTAGCACAGATACGCAGTATTTT. This sequence encodes CASSYRDRGHPSTDTQYF.

The J gene is TRBJ1-1, the V gene TRBV5-1, with 7 nucleotides matching TRBD1. Trimming at V came to 2 bases and at J to 1 base, leaving 5 bases not matched to a gene. CDR1 is SGHRS, CDR2 YFSETQ, per germline. The CDR3 spans 15 residues. CDR3 region: CASSLPTGQNTEAFF. The CDR3 DNA follows: TGCGCCAGCAGCTTACCGACAGGGCAGAACACTGAAGCTTTCTTT.

This chain joins TRBV15 and TRBJ2-7; the match to TRBD1 covers 9 bases. The CDR3 runs to 16 residues. V gave up 5 bases and J gave up 2 bases; unmatched junction bases: 10. Per germline, CDR1 LNHNV and CDR2 YYDKDF (reference sequence). In nucleotides, the CDR3 is TGTGCCACCAGCCCACATACAGGGGGCTCTACCTACGAGCAGTACTTC. Its protein product is CATSPHTGGSTYEQYF.